The clone carrying this T cell receptor (beta chain) was seen many times. Per germline, CDR1 MNHEY and CDR2 SMNVEV (reference sequence). The J segment lost 1 base and the V segment lost 3 bases, leaving 8 bases of the junction unmatched. This CDR3 is 16 amino acids long. This blood was taken when hyperthyroidism was first diagnosed, before any ophthalmopathy symptoms existed. This sample stems from a study of T cells in Graves' hyperthyroidism and ophthalmopathy. TCR beta CDR3 region amplification was performed from RNA transcripts. Primed by the HTBI set, a first-round RT-PCR was run on the TCR CDR3. TCRdb reprocessed the multiplex PCR reads with MiXCR, giving one entry per CDR3 protein. Among 300,000 to 450,000 distinct CDR3 sequences listed, 15% to 17% were seen once.

This sequence joins TRBV27 and TRBJ1-1; TRBD1 matches 7 bases. The sequenced material came from blood. The sequence was collected from a woman younger than 30 with Graves' hyperthyroidism that later progressed to Graves' ophthalmopathy. The DNA of the CDR3 is TGTGCCAGCAGTTTCTTTAGGGGGCCAGGGAACACTGAAGCTTTCTTT. Translated: CASSFFRGPGNTEAFF.